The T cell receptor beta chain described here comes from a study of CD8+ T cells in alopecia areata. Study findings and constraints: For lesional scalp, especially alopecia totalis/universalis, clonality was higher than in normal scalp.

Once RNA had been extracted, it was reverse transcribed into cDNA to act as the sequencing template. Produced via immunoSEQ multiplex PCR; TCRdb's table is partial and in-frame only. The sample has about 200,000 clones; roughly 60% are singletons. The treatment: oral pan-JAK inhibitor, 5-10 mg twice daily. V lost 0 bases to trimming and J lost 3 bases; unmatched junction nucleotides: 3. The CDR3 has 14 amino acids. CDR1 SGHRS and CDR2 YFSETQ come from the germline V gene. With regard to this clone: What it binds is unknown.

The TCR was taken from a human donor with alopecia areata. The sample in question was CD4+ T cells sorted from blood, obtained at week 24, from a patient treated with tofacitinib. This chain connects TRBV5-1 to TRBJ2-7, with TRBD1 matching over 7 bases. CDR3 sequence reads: CASSLAPGGYEQYF. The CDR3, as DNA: TGCGCCAGCAGCTTGGCCCCAGGGGGCTACGAGCAGTACTTC.